This T cell receptor (beta chain) appears in the sequencing data of a study of blood T cell repertoires in COVID-19 (dated by TCRdb to the early 2020s). For the wider study: Collaborator samples came from the United States, Italy and Spain and covered acute and convalescent phases of COVID-19. The prospective study material was composed of cDNA or gDNA derived from T cells, B-cell-depleted T cells, or PBMCs. Deeply sampled blood TCRbeta repertoires from subjects exposed to, actively infected with, or recovered from COVID-19 were included in the dataset. A freely available public database, intended as a resource for researchers studying the immune response to SARS-CoV-2, is where the repertoires were released. The samples were drawn from the first 160 participants of the ongoing ImmuneRACE study and from more than 1,000 subjects provided by 6 global collaborators. The sample metadata nearly always contained a de-identified subject ID, COVID-19 status, age in years and sex. Where available, HLA class I and class II types were taken from metadata supplied by the sample provider and were not determined by assay-based typing. The study at large found these results: The quantity of clinical and demographic metadata differed by source and by participant and was supplied without curation.

Taken from cysteine to phenylalanine, the CDR3 has 17 residues. Just the 51-base CDR3 DNA is kept, in frame starting at base 1. Looking up the germline V gene yields CDR1 MDHEN and CDR2 SYDVKM. Clipping removes 5 bases from V and 7 bases from J, with 13 as the unmatched junction base count. The collaborating institutions used their own protocols to collect whole blood in K2EDTA tubes. For TCRbeta analysis, collaborators shipped samples in one of three forms: frozen whole blood, isolated PBMCs, or DNA extracted from either of those sample types. The immunoSEQ Assay, a bias-controlled multiplex PCR, was used to amplify TCRbeta CDR3 regions from genomic DNA. The authors' pipeline ran thus. Within the assay, amplification of reference gene primers was used to estimate how many nucleated cells each sample contained. To quantify the absolute abundance of each unique TCRbeta CDR3 rearrangement, sequence reads were collapsed and filtered. For each sample, productive Simpson clonality was calculated as the square root of Simpson's diversity index across productive rearrangements. The table was pulled from immuneACCESS by TCRdb, which kept in-frame rearrangements only. Such tables lose some clones; where checked, under half of the loss comes from unresolved V genes, and the rest has no known cause. For V, J and clone size, that table is used; D and trimming come from the DNA. The sample contains about 160,000 clones, 70% to 85% of them found a single time. The ten largest account for about 24% of the sample.

About this clone itself: Its antigen is not yet known. Base qualities are not recorded, but no much larger clone differs from it by a single base.

This TCR was recovered from an elderly woman with acute or convalescent COVID-19. The sequenced sample consisted of peripheral blood. The chain is assembled from TRBV28 and TRBJ2-2, and 10 junction bases match TRBD2. CDR3 region: CASSPQPSGGAVGELFF. At the DNA level, the sequence is TGTGCCAGCAGTCCCCAACCCAGCGGGGGGGCGGTCGGGGAGCTGTTTTTT.